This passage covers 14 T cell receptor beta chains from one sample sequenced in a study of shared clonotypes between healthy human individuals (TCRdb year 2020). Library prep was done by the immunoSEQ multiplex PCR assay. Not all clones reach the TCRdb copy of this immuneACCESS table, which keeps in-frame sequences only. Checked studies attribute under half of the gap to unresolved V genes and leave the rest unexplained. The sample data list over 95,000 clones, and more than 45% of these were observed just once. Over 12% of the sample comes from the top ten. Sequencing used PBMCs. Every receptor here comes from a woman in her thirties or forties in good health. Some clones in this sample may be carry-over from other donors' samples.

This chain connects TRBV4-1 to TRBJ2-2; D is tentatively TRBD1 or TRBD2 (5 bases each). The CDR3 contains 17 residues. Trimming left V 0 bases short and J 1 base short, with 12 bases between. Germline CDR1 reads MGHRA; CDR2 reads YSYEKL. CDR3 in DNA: TGCGCCAGCAGCCAAGATGGGGGTTCAAGGAACACCGGGGAGCTGTTTTTT. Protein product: CASSQDGGSRNTGELFF.

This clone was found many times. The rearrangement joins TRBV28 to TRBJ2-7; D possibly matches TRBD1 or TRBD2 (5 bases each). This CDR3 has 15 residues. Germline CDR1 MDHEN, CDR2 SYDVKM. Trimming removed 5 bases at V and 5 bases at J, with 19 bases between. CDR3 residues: CASSLSAGSVHEQYF. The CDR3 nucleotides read TGTGCCAGCAGTCTTAGCGCAGGGAGTGTACACGAGCAGTACTTC.

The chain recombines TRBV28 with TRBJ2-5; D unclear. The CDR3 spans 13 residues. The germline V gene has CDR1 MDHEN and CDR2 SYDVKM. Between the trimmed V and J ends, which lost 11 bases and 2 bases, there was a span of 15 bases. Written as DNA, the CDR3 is TGTGCCGGCAAAACGACTGGGCAAGAGACCCAGTACTTC. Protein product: CAGKTTGQETQYF.

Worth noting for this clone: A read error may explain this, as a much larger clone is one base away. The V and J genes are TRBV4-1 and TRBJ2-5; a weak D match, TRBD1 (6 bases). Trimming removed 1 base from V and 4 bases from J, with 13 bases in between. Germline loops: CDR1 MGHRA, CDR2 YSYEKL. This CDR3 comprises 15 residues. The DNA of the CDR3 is TGCGCCAGCAGCCAAGGGGGGCTACGGGGAGAGACCCAGTACTTC. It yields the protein CASSQGGLRGETQYF.

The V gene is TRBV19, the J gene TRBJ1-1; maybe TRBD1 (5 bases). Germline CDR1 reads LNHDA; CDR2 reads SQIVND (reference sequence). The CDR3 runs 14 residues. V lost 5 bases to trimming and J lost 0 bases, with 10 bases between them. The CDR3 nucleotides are TGTGCCAGTAGTCCGGGACGGGTGAACACTGAAGCTTTCTTT. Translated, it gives CASSPGRVNTEAFF.

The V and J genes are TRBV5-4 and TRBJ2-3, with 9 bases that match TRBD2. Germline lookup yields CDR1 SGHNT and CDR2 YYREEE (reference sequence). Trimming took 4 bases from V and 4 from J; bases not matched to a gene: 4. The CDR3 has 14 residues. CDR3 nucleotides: TGTGCCAGCAGCCTTGGCGGGAGGGCAGATACGCAGTATTTT. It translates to CASSLGGRADTQYF.

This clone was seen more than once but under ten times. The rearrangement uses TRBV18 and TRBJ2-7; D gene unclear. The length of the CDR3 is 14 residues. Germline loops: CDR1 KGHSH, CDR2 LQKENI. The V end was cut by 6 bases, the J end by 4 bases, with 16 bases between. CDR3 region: CASSETLAQYEQYF. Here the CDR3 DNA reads TGTGCCAGCTCTGAAACCCTCGCCCAATACGAGCAGTACTTC.

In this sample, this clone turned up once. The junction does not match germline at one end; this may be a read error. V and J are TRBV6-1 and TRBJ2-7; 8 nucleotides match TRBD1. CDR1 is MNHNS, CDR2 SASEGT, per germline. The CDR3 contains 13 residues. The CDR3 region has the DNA TGTGCCATCAGTGAGACAGGGGCCTACGAGCAGTACTTC. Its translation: CAISETGAYEQYF.

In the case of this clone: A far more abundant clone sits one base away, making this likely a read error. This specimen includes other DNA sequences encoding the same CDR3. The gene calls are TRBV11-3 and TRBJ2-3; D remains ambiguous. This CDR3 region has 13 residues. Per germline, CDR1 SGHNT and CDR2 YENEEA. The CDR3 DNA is TGTGCCAGCAGCTCCGTGGGGTCAGATACGCAATATTTT. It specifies CASSSVGSDTQYF.

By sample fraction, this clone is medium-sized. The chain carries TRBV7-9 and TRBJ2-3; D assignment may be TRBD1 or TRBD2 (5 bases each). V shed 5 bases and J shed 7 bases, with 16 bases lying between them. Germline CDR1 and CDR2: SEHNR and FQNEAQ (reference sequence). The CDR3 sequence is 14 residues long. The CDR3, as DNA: TGTGCCAGCAGCGAGTACCGTGGGGGAAATACGCAGTATTTT. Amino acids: CASSEYRGGNTQYF.

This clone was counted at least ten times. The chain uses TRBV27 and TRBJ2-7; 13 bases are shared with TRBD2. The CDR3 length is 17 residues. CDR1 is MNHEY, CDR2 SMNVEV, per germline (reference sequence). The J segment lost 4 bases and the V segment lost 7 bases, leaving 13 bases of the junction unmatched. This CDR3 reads CASTIRPGLAGVYEQYF. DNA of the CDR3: TGTGCCAGCACCATACGCCCTGGACTAGCGGGAGTGTACGAGCAGTACTTC.

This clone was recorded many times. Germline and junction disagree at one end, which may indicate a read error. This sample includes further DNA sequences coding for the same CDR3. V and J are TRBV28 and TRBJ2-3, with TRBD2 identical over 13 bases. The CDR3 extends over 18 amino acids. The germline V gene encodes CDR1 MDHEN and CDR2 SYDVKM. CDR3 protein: CASLAGGLAGEGTDTQYF. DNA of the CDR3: TGTGCCAGTCTGGCAGGAGGACTAGCGGGAGAGGGCACGGATACGCAGTATTTT. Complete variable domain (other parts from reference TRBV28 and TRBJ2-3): DVKVTQSSRYLVKRTGEKVFLECVQDMDHENMFWYRQDPGLGLRLIYFSYDVKMKEKGDIPEGYSVSREKKERFSLILESASTNQTSMYLCASLAGGLAGEGTDTQYFGPGTRLTVL.

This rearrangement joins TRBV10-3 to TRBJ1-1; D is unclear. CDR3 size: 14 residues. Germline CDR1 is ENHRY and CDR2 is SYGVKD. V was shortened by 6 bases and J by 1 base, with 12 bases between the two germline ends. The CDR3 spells CAIRRDIRNTEAFF. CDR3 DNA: TGTGCCATCAGGCGAGACATCAGGAACACTGAAGCTTTCTTT.

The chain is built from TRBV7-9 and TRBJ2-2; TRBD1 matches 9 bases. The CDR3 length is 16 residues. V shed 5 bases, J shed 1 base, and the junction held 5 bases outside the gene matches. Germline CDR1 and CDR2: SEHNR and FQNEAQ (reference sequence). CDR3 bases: TGTGCCAGCAGCCCGAACAGGGGGCAGAACACCGGGGAGCTGTTTTTT. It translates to CASSPNRGQNTGELFF.